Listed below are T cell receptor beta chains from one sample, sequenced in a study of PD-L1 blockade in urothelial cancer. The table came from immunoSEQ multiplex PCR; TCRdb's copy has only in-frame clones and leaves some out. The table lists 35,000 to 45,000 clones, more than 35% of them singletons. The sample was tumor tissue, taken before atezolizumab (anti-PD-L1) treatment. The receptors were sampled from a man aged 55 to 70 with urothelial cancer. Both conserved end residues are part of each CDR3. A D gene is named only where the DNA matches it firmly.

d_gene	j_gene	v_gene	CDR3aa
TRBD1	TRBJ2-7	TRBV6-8	CASSRTGQGADEQYF
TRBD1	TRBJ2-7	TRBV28	CASSTPGTASNEQYF
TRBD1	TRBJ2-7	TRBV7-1	CASSNRQGTYEQYF
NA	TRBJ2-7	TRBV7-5	CASSPGAGRGEQYF
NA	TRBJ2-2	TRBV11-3	CASSLGTANTGELFF
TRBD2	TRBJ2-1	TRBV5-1	CASSPGVARGNEQFF
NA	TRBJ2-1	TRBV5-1	CASSPGARGLDEQFF
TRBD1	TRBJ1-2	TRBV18	CASSPDREGGYTF
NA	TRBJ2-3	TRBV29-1	CSVDGFYGGDTQYF
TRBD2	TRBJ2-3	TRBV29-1	CSGDGLAGDSTDTQYF
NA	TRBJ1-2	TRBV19	CASSIAGRGAGYGYTF
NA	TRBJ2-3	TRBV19	CASSTPGDTQYF
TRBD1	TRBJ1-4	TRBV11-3	CASSSPGQGGKLFF
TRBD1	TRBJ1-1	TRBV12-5	CASGLGQGAAFF
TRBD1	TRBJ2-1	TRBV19	CASSPMTGRNEQFF
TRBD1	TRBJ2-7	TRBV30	CAWNSGQGPGYEQYF
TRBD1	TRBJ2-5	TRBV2	CASSPRTGGRETQYF
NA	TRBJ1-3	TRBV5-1	CASSWDNSGNTIYF
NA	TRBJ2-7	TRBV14	CASSQGWIPHF
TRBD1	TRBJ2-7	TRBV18	CASSPRQGTYEQYF